These 2 T cell receptor beta chains originate from one sample sequenced in a study of cytomegalovirus exposure and HLA in healthy donors. In the PCR, 60 Vbeta and 13 Jbeta primers were used. Here immunoSEQ multiplex PCR was the method, and the copy in TCRdb shows in-frame clones only, minus some. Of 90,000 to 140,000 clones in the sample, roughly 80% were seen once. The sample comprised PBMCs. Source of these receptors: a man aged 25 to 45 in good health and CMV-seropositive.

The V and J genes are TRBV10-3 and TRBJ1-2; possible D gene TRBD1, 5 bases. The CDR3 length is 13 residues. Trimming cost V 7 bases and J 5 bases, with 14 bases left between them. In germline, CDR1 is ENHRY, CDR2 SYGVKD. The CDR3 DNA is TGTGCCATCACCCCGACAGCCGGGTATGGCTACACCTTC. Amino acid sequence: CAITPTAGYGYTF.

The chain uses TRBV7-2 and TRBJ1-2; the D gene is possibly TRBD1 (5 bases). The CDR3 loop spans 15 amino acids. The germline V gene has CDR1 SGHTA and CDR2 FQGNSA. Trimming cost V 3 bases and J 0 bases, with 11 bases left between them. The chain's CDR3 is CASSFYRIANYGYTF. DNA of the CDR3: TGTGCCAGCAGCTTCTACAGGATAGCTAACTATGGCTACACCTTC.